One sample yielded the 13 T cell receptor beta chains listed below, sequenced in a study of cytomegalovirus exposure and HLA in healthy donors. This PCR relied on a set of 60 Vbeta primers and 13 Jbeta primers. TCRdb keeps only in-frame clones here, not all; method: immunoSEQ multiplex PCR. The sample shows roughly 200,000 clones, 80% of them seen only once. Sequenced sample: PBMCs. The source is a man in his forties in good health and CMV-seronegative.

The V gene is TRBV6-1, the J gene TRBJ2-1, with a tentative D call TRBD1 (6 bases). The germline V and J ends were trimmed by 7 bases and 0 bases, with 13 bases remaining between them. The CDR3 is 15 amino acids. Germline CDR1 reads MNHNS; CDR2 reads SASEGT. For the CDR3, the DNA is TGTGCCAGCACCAAACAGGGAAGCTCCTACAATGAGCAGTTCTTC. It translates to CASTKQGSSYNEQFF.

J is TRBJ2-2 and V is TRBV6-5; D is undetermined. The CDR3 runs to 14 residues. Trimming took 1 base from V and 1 from J, leaving 4 bases between them. Looked up from germline, CDR1 is MNHEY and CDR2 is SVGAGI. Written as DNA, the CDR3 is TGTGCCAGCAGTTACTTCGGGAACACCGGGGAGCTGTTTTTT. Translating it yields CASSYFGNTGELFF.

This clone was seen only once. CDR3 region: CASSTRRTGANTGELFF. Here the CDR3 DNA reads TGTGCCAGCAGCACACGTCGGACAGGGGCAAACACCGGGGAGCTGTTTTTT. The rearrangement joins TRBV13 to TRBJ2-2; 9 bases match TRBD1. Germline V gene lookup returns CDR1 PRHDT and CDR2 FYEKMQ (reference sequence). V was clipped by 5 bases and J by 2 bases; unmatched bases: 9. CDR3 size: 17 residues.

The J gene is TRBJ2-5, the V gene TRBV11-3; tentative D call: TRBD1 (6 bases). Germline V gene data show CDR1 as SGHNT and CDR2 as YENEEA. V lost 5 bases, J lost 3 bases, and 16 bases lay in between. The CDR3 has 15 residues. CDR3 in amino acids: CASSKGPQGEETQYF. The CDR3 coding sequence is TGTGCCAGCAGCAAGGGGCCACAGGGAGAAGAGACCCAGTACTTC.

The table lists this clone with a few counts. The chain couples TRBV7-2 to TRBJ1-3; 10 nucleotides agree with TRBD1. V lost 0 bases, J lost 1 base, and 0 bases stayed unmatched. The CDR3 covers 16 residues. Germline lookup yields CDR1 SGHTA and CDR2 FQGNSA. CDR3 residues: CASSLAGQGSGNTIYF. In DNA form, the CDR3 reads TGTGCCAGCAGCTTAGCGGGACAGGGGTCTGGAAACACCATATATTTT. Based on the CDR3 plus reference TRBV7-2 and TRBJ1-3, the full variable domain is GAGVSQSPSNKVTEKGKDVELRCDPISGHTALYWYRQSLGQGLEFLIYFQGNSAPDKSGLPSDRFSAERTGGSVSTLTIQRTQQEDSAVYLCASSLAGQGSGNTIYFGEGSWLTVV.

The chain joins TRBV11-2 to TRBJ2-7; unclear D gene. Trimming shortened V by 1 base and J by 2 bases, and 9 bases separated the two germline ends. Germline CDR1 SGHAT, CDR2 FQNNGV. This CDR3 contains 14 residues. In DNA form, the CDR3 reads TGTGCCAGCAGCTTAGCAGGCCAGGCCTACGAGCAGTACTTC. Protein product: CASSLAGQAYEQYF. The entire variable domain, with the rest obtained from reference TRBV11-2 and TRBJ2-7, is as follows: EAGVAQSPRYKIIEKRQSVAFWCNPISGHATLYWYQQILGQGPKLLIQFQNNGVVDDSQLPKDRFSAERLKGVDSTLKIQPAKLEDSAVYLCASSLAGQAYEQYFGPGTRLTVT.

The chain recombines TRBV7-2 with TRBJ2-2; 8 bases are a match to TRBD2. CDR1 and CDR2 (germline): SGHTA, FQGNSA. The CDR3 consists of 17 residues. The trim removed 0 bases at V and 7 bases at J, leaving 10 bases unmatched. CDR3 nucleotides: TGTGCCAGCAGCTTAGCGGTGGCGAGCGGGAGCGGCGGGGAGCTGTTTTTT. It yields the protein CASSLAVASGSGGELFF. The entire variable domain, with the rest obtained from reference TRBV7-2 and TRBJ2-2, is as follows: GAGVSQSPSNKVTEKGKDVELRCDPISGHTALYWYRQSLGQGLEFLIYFQGNSAPDKSGLPSDRFSAERTGGSVSTLTIQRTQQEDSAVYLCASSLAVASGSGGELFFGEGSRLTVL.

The chain has TRBV6-5 and TRBJ1-1, with D possibly matching TRBD1 (5 bases). CDR3 length equals 14 residues. V gave up 6 bases and J gave up 4 bases, with 15 bases separating them. Per germline, CDR1 MNHEY and CDR2 SVGAGI. CDR3 sequence (DNA): TGTGCCAGCAGGAGTAACGGGGGAGGCACTGAAGCTTTCTTT. Its translation: CASRSNGGGTEAFF.

Comments on this clone: The conserved closing phenylalanine or tryptophan is absent in this CDR3, likely reflecting a read error. The V gene is TRBV23-1, the J gene TRBJ1-1; unclear D gene. TRBV23-1 is annotated as an ORF whose role is uncertain. V shed 4 bases and J shed 1 base, with 7 bases lying between them. CDR3 length equals 13 residues. The CDR3, as DNA: TGCGCCAGCAGTCGTCGCGGGAACACTGAAGCTTTCCTT. Protein product: CASSRRGNTEAFL.

This chain links TRBV7-9 with TRBJ1-2; unclear D gene. V was clipped by 7 bases and J by 6 bases, with 12 bases between them. This CDR3 spans 12 amino acids. Per germline, CDR1 SEHNR and CDR2 FQNEAQ (reference sequence). Written as DNA, the CDR3 is TGTGCCAGCACCTCTAGTGCGAATGGCTACACCTTC. Translating gives CASTSSANGYTF.

This CDR3 is CASSRRGSSYEQYF. The CDR3 DNA is TGTGCCAGCAGTCGGCGAGGGAGTTCCTACGAGCAGTACTTC. V and J are TRBV27 and TRBJ2-7; a possible D gene is TRBD2 (5 bases). Germline V gives CDR1 MNHEY, CDR2 SMNVEV (reference sequence). V lost 5 bases to trimming and J lost 1 base, with 12 bases between them. The CDR3 is made up of 14 amino acids.

This clone was picked up a small number of times. J is TRBJ1-3 and V is TRBV5-1; D not certain. V was pared by 2 bases and J by 0 bases, with 6 bases between. CDR3 size: 14 residues. CDR1 and CDR2 from the germline V gene are SGHRS and YFSETQ. DNA of the CDR3: TGCGCCAGCAGCTTTGACAACTCTGGAAACACCATATATTTT. Translated, it gives CASSFDNSGNTIYF.

The J gene is TRBJ1-2, the V gene TRBV18, with TRBD1 as a possible D gene (6 bases). The V end was cut by 3 bases, the J end by 8 bases, with 16 bases between. The CDR3 covers 14 residues. Germline V gene sequence: CDR1 KGHSH, CDR2 LQKENI. This CDR3 is CASSPEQGPEGYTF. Written as DNA, the CDR3 is TGTGCCAGCTCACCCGAACAGGGTCCGGAGGGCTACACCTTC.